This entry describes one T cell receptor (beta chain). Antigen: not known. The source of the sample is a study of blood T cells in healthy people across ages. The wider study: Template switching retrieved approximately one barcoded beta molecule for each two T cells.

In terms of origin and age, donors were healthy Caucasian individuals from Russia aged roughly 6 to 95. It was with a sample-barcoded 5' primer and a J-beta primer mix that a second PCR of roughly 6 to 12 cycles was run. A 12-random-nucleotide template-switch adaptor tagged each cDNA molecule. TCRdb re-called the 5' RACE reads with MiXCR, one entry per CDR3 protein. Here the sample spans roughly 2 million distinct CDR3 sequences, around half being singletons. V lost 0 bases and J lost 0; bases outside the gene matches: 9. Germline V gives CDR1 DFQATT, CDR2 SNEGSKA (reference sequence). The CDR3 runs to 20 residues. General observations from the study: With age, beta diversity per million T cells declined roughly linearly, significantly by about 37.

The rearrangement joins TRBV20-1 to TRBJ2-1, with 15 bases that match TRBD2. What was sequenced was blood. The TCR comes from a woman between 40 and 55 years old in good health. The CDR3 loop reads CSARDIGLAGGLSSYNEQFF. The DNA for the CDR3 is TGCAGTGCTAGAGATATAGGACTAGCGGGGGGGTTGAGCTCCTACAATGAGCAGTTCTTC.